One and the same sample provided the 31 T cell receptor beta chains below, sequenced in a study of metastatic and nonmetastatic thyroid tumors. Through MiXCR, TCRdb re-clonotyped the PCR reads. The top ten clones hold more than 4.5% of a sample with about 10,000 clones, more than 25% of them seen once. Patients were all untreated before their thyroid surgery. The sequenced material came from tumor tissue. Receptors originate from a female donor with papillary thyroid cancer or a benign thyroid nodule (not recorded which). Some clones in this sample may be carry-over from other donors' samples.

V gene TRBV5-1 combines with J gene TRBJ2-7, with TRBD1 identical over 10 bases. The CDR3 extends over 15 amino acids. V gave up 3 bases and J gave up 0 bases; unmatched junction bases: 3. Germline-derived CDR1 and CDR2 are SGHRS and YFSETQ. The CDR3 protein is CASSWGQGFSYEQYF. Here the CDR3 DNA reads TGCGCCAGCAGCTGGGGACAGGGGTTCTCCTACGAGCAGTACTTC.

The rearrangement links TRBV11-2 to TRBJ2-1; D possibly uses TRBD1 or TRBD2 (6 bases each). V was pared by 5 bases and J by 5 bases, with 16 bases between. The CDR3 consists of 15 residues. CDR1 is SGHAT and CDR2 is FQNNGV in the germline V gene. CDR3 amino acids: CASSRGGLRNNEQFF. The CDR3 DNA reads as TGTGCCAGCAGCCGAGGGGGACTCAGGAACAATGAGCAGTTCTTC.

The genes are TRBV9 and TRBJ2-7; D is uncertain. Germline V gives CDR1 SGDLS, CDR2 YYNGEE. The V and J ends lost 0 bases and 2 bases respectively, with 9 bases between them. The CDR3 has 14 amino acids. The CDR3 DNA reads as TGTGCCAGCAGCGTAGGGACGGCGACCTACGAGCAGTACTTC. Translated, it gives CASSVGTATYEQYF. The variable domain in full, with the rest retrieved from reference TRBV9 and TRBJ2-7, is DSGVTQTPKHLITATGQRVTLRCSPRSGDLSVYWYQQSLDQGLQFLIQYYNGEERAKGNILERFSAQQFPDLHSELNLSSLELGDSALYFCASSVGTATYEQYFGPGTRLTVT.

The chain links TRBV2 to TRBJ1-3; D might be TRBD1 (5 bases). With 4 bases removed from V and 2 bases from J, the gap between germline ends came to 9 bases. The CDR3 has 14 amino acids. Germline CDR1 SNHLY, CDR2 FYNNEI. The CDR3 coding sequence is TGTGCCAGCAGTGTTGGGACTACTGGAAACACCATATATTTT. It specifies CASSVGTTGNTIYF.

J is TRBJ2-2 and V is TRBV5-1; 14 positions agree with TRBD2. The V gene's germline CDR1 is SGHRS and CDR2 YFSETQ. The J segment lost 7 bases and the V segment lost 4 bases, leaving 6 bases of the junction unmatched. CDR3 length: 16 amino acids. CDR3 in DNA: TGCGCCAGCAGCCCGGGACTAGCGGGAGTAAACGGGGAGCTGTTTTTT. Its protein product is CASSPGLAGVNGELFF.

The chain couples TRBV11-2 to TRBJ2-2; tentatively, D is TRBD2 (6 bases). The CDR3 extends over 15 amino acids. Germline CDR1 and CDR2: SGHAT and FQNNGV. V lost 1 base to trimming and J lost 4 bases, with 10 bases between them. The CDR3 here is CASSLVVSGTGELFF. For the CDR3, the DNA is TGTGCCAGCAGCTTAGTGGTTAGCGGCACCGGGGAGCTGTTTTTT.

This chain uses TRBV4-1 with TRBJ2-1; TRBD2 matches 8 bases. This CDR3 region has 16 residues. V was pared by 3 bases and J by 2 bases, with 6 bases of the junction left unmatched. The germline V gene has CDR1 MGHRA and CDR2 YSYEKL. The CDR3 DNA reads as TGCGCCAGCAGCCATGTCAGCGGGAGCCCCTACAATGAGCAGTTCTTC. This translates into CASSHVSGSPYNEQFF.

Here the CDR3 DNA reads TGCGCCAGCAGCCTCGCAGCGGGATATGAGCAGTTCTTC. It yields the protein CASSLAAGYEQFF. The V gene is TRBV4-3, the J gene TRBJ2-1; 7 bases fit TRBD2. The CDR3 is 13 residues long. Germline trimming cut 4 bases from V and 8 bases from J; bases unmatched to any gene: 5. Germline CDR1 reads LGHNA; CDR2 reads YSLEER.

This chain uses TRBV18 with TRBJ2-1, with D perhaps assigned TRBD1 or TRBD2 (5 bases each). The germline gives CDR1 KGHSH, CDR2 LQKENI. CDR3 length: 14 residues. Trimming pared 5 bases from V and 0 bases from J, leaving 8 bases between. DNA for the CDR3: TGTGCCAGCTCAGGGGACGGCTCCTACAATGAGCAGTTCTTC. Translation: CASSGDGSYNEQFF.

This chain connects TRBV28 to TRBJ2-7; TRBD1 matches 9 bases. Germline V gives CDR1 MDHEN, CDR2 SYDVKM. The CDR3 totals 18 residues. The V gene end was trimmed by 3 bases and the J gene end by 4 bases; junction bases not matched to a gene: 16. Here the CDR3 DNA reads TGTGCCAGCAGTTTCGGGACAGGGTGCACACTGCGGAGATACGAGCAGTACTTC. This encodes CASSFGTGCTLRRYEQYF. The variable domain in full, with the rest retrieved from reference TRBV28 and TRBJ2-7, is DVKVTQSSRYLVKRTGEKVFLECVQDMDHENMFWYRQDPGLGLRLIYFSYDVKMKEKGDIPEGYSVSREKKERFSLILESASTNQTSMYLCASSFGTGCTLRRYEQYFGPGTRLTVT.

By frequency in the sample, this clone is medium-sized. The chain joins TRBV6-1 to TRBJ2-5, with TRBD2 matching 9 bases. CDR3 length: 16 amino acids. Trimming cost V 4 bases and J 1 base; bases outside gene matches: 7. Germline CDR1 MNHNS, CDR2 SASEGT. CDR3 loop: CASSVVSGGSQETQYF. CDR3 nucleotide sequence: TGTGCCAGCAGTGTGGTTAGCGGGGGCAGCCAAGAGACCCAGTACTTC.

With regard to this clone: Being one base from a much bigger clone, this may be a read error. Other nucleotide sequences in the sample specify the same CDR3. This chain uses TRBV27 with TRBJ2-1; no clear D gene. This CDR3 has 16 residues. The V end lost 2 bases, the J end lost 1 base, and 12 bases lay between the germline ends. Germline V gene data show CDR1 as MNHEY and CDR2 as SMNVEV (reference sequence). CDR3 DNA sequence: TGTGCCAGCAGTTTAATTGGAAGCCAATCCTACAATGAGCAGTTCTTC. It codes for CASSLIGSQSYNEQFF.

This clone was counted between two and nine times. The sample carries other DNA sequences with the same CDR3. This chain links TRBV4-1 with TRBJ2-7; 11 nucleotides align to TRBD2. The CDR3 totals 20 residues. The germline CDR1 and CDR2 sequences are MGHRA and YSYEKL. V shed 2 bases and J 4 bases; nucleotides not matched to a gene: 19. CDR3 in amino acids: CASSQRQGSPTSGVGYEQYF. The DNA of the CDR3 is TGCGCCAGCAGCCAACGACAGGGATCCCCGACTAGCGGGGTCGGATACGAGCAGTACTTC.

The chain carries TRBV6-5 and TRBJ1-4, with D unresolved. The CDR3 runs 14 residues. Trimming stripped 2 bases from V and 6 bases from J, with 10 bases between. CDR1 and CDR2 from the germline V gene are MNHEY and SVGAGI. Here the CDR3 DNA reads TGTGCCAGCAGTTACAAGTTTACAGATGAAAAACTGTTTTTT. Residues: CASSYKFTDEKLFF.

Remarks on this clone: An end of the junction does not agree with germline; a read error may underlie this. This chain links TRBV5-4 with TRBJ2-3, with a tentative D call TRBD2 (7 bases). CDR3 length: 15 residues. Germline values: CDR1 SGHNT, CDR2 YYREEE (reference sequence). The DNA for the CDR3 is TGTGCCAGCACCTTGGGAGCTGCGGGGGCGGATACGCAGTATTTT. This encodes CASTLGAAGADTQYF.

The chain recombines TRBV6-4 with TRBJ2-3; a weak D match, TRBD2 (5 bases). CDR1 is MRHNA and CDR2 is SNTAGT in the germline V gene. Trimming stripped 0 bases from V and 2 bases from J, with 6 bases between. This CDR3 region has 14 residues. The CDR3 sequence is CASSDSLATDTQYF. The CDR3 DNA is TGTGCCAGCAGTGACTCGCTAGCCACAGATACGCAGTATTTT.

The chain recombines TRBV4-1 with TRBJ1-4, with unresolved D. V was trimmed by 4 bases and J by 8 bases, leaving 20 bases between them. The germline V gene has CDR1 MGHRA and CDR2 YSYEKL. The CDR3 loop spans 16 amino acids. CDR3 bases: TGCGCCAGCAGCCCTCCGGCGGGGAGTACCAGAGAAAAACTGTTTTTT. Protein product: CASSPPAGSTREKLFF.

Judged by abundance, this clone is medium-sized. This chain links TRBV12-5 with TRBJ2-1, with TRBD2 matching 7 bases. V lost 3 bases to trimming and J lost 6 bases; unmatched junction nucleotides: 2. CDR1 and CDR2 (germline): LGHNT, FRNRAP. The CDR3 is 13 residues long. The CDR3 sequence: CASGFGGSNEQFF. The CDR3 DNA reads TGTGCTAGTGGTTTCGGCGGGAGCAATGAGCAGTTCTTC.

The chain uses TRBV2 and TRBJ2-7; D is tentatively TRBD1 or TRBD2 (5 bases each). Germline V gene sequence: CDR1 SNHLY, CDR2 FYNNEI. The CDR3 contains 13 residues. Trimming left V 8 bases short and J 0 bases short, with 11 bases between. The CDR3 loop is CASWGTHSYEQYF. The DNA for the CDR3 is TGTGCCAGCTGGGGGACCCACTCCTACGAGCAGTACTTC.

The chain has TRBV3-1 and TRBJ2-2, with 12 positions matching TRBD2. Germline V gene sequence: CDR1 LGHDT, CDR2 YNNKEL (reference sequence). The CDR3 is made up of 14 amino acids. Germline trimming cut 3 bases from V and 8 bases from J; bases unmatched to any gene: 1. The chain's CDR3 is CASSHLAGGGELFF. The CDR3, as DNA: TGTGCCAGCAGCCACCTAGCGGGAGGGGGGGAGCTGTTTTTT.

This clone is classed as medium-sized. The J gene is TRBJ2-1, the V gene TRBV28; D call uncertain. Trimming stripped 4 bases from V and 9 bases from J, with 10 bases between. The germline gives CDR1 MDHEN, CDR2 SYDVKM. The CDR3 length is 12 residues. The CDR3 sequence is CASSYTWGEQFF. CDR3 sequence (DNA): TGTGCCAGCAGTTACACTTGGGGTGAGCAGTTCTTC. The whole variable domain, remainder taken from reference TRBV28 and TRBJ2-1, is DVKVTQSSRYLVKRTGEKVFLECVQDMDHENMFWYRQDPGLGLRLIYFSYDVKMKEKGDIPEGYSVSREKKERFSLILESASTNQTSMYLCASSYTWGEQFFGPGTRLTVL.

This clone is medium-sized (0.01 to 0.1%) within its sample. V and J are TRBV27 and TRBJ1-6; 9 nucleotides line up with TRBD1. Germline V gene data show CDR1 as MNHEY and CDR2 as SMNVEV (reference sequence). The CDR3 consists of 18 residues. Germline trimming cut 1 base from V and 1 base from J; bases unmatched to any gene: 5. CDR3 loop: CASSLWGDRVSYNSPLHF. Written as DNA, the CDR3 is TGTGCCAGCAGTTTATGGGGGGACAGGGTGTCCTATAATTCACCCCTCCACTTT.

The chain recombines TRBV4-2 with TRBJ1-5; 7 bases agree with TRBD1. V was pared by 1 base and J by 7 bases, with 4 bases of the junction left unmatched. This CDR3 has 14 amino acids. Germline values: CDR1 LGHNA, CDR2 YNFKEQ. The CDR3 DNA reads TGTGCCAGCAGCCAAGCCACAGGGGAGCAGCCCCAGCATTTT. It specifies CASSQATGEQPQHF.

This clone is judged medium-sized (0.01 to 0.1%). V and J are TRBV19 and TRBJ2-1; 8 bases are a match to TRBD2. Unmatched junction bases numbered 14, after V lost 10 bases and J lost 9 bases. The CDR3 is made up of 14 amino acids. Germline CDR1 and CDR2: LNHDA and SQIVND (reference sequence). In DNA, the CDR3 is TGTGCCACCATAATACCAACTAGCGGTGGTGAGCAGTTCTTC. Protein: CATIIPTSGGEQFF.

Sample share makes this clone medium-sized. Here the CDR3 DNA reads TGTGCCAGCATAATGGCAGGGGGAAATCAGCCCCAGCATTTT. This codes for CASIMAGGNQPQHF. The V gene is TRBV6-1, the J gene TRBJ1-5, with TRBD1 matching over 7 bases. The J segment lost 4 bases and the V segment lost 7 bases, leaving 7 bases of the junction unmatched. CDR3 size: 14 residues. Germline CDR1 MNHNS, CDR2 SASEGT.

This sequence joins TRBV7-1 and TRBJ2-3; TRBD2 matches 12 bases. TRBV7-1 is placed among ORFs of uncertain function. Trimming cost V 3 bases and J 0 bases; bases outside gene matches: 10. This CDR3 region has 19 residues. CDR3 nucleotides: TGTGCCAGCAGCTCTCCGACTAGCGGGGGCTTTAGTAGCACAGATACGCAGTATTTT. Encoded protein: CASSSPTSGGFSSTDTQYF.

This clone was seen more than once but under ten times. The rearrangement uses TRBV10-3 and TRBJ1-2; no clear D gene. CDR3 length: 12 residues. Germline-derived CDR1 and CDR2 are ENHRY and SYGVKD. Trimming shortened V by 3 bases and J by 8 bases, and 10 bases separated the two germline ends. The CDR3, as DNA: TGTGCCATCAGTGATGAGGCAGGAGGCTACACCTTC. It translates to CAISDEAGGYTF.

This clone was detected ten times or more. Sequence at one end of the junction differs from germline and may be a read error. The CDR3 loop reads CASSLGLSNTGELFF. The CDR3, as DNA: TGTGCCAGCAGTTTGGGACTATCGAACACCGGGGAGCTGTTTTTC. The chain links TRBV6-1 to TRBJ2-2; TRBD2 matches 7 bases. Per the germline V gene, CDR1 is MNHNS and CDR2 is SASEGT. The CDR3 spans 15 residues.

The chain carries TRBV7-3 and TRBJ2-3, with 7 positions matching TRBD1. The CDR3 contains 15 residues. Per the germline V gene, CDR1 is SGHTA and CDR2 is FQGTGA. Trimming removed 0 bases from V and 1 base from J; junction bases left unmatched: 1. DNA for the CDR3: TGTGCCAGCAGCTTAACAGGGGGCGGCACAGATACGCAGTATTTT. Amino acids: CASSLTGGGTDTQYF.

A few counts support this clone. The genes are TRBV7-8 and TRBJ1-1; D perhaps matches TRBD1 (5 bases). The CDR3 loop spans 13 amino acids. Germline-derived CDR1 and CDR2 are SGHVS and FQNEAQ. Trimming removed 6 bases at V and 4 bases at J, with 12 bases between. The chain's CDR3 is CASSFGRGTEAFF. Written as DNA, the CDR3 is TGTGCCAGCAGTTTTGGGAGGGGCACTGAAGCTTTCTTT.

The J gene is TRBJ1-1, the V gene TRBV9; D is perhaps TRBD1 (6 bases). The CDR3 contains 12 residues. Per germline, CDR1 SGDLS and CDR2 YYNGEE. V was shortened by 7 bases and J by 4 bases, with 11 bases between the two germline ends. CDR3 sequence: CASGQGSTEAFF. CDR3 nucleotide sequence: TGTGCCAGCGGCCAGGGGAGCACTGAAGCTTTCTTT.